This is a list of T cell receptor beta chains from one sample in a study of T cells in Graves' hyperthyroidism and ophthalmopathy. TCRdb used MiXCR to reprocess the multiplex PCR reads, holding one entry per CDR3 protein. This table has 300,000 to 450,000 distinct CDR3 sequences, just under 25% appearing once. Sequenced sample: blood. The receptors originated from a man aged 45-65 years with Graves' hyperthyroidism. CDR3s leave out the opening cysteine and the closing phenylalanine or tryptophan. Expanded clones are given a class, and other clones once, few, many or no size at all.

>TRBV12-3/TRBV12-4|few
ASRISGRETQY
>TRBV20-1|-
SAPGPAKETQY
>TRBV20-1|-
SATRQDSNQPQH
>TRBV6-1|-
ASRRDSQSSYEQY
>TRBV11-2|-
ASSSLGGADSLHEQF
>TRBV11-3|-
ASSLGQGKGYEQY
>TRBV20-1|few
SAEGGQETQY
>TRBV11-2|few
ASSTRGRSGANVLT
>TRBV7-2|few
ASSLARGSGGYT
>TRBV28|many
ASSLVGDSSYNEQF
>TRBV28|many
ASSPSRGSTEAF
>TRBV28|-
ASSLYSARTGELF
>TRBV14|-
ASSQDLERVHEQY
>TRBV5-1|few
ASSLGTSRGETQY
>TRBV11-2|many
ASSPRTGDGETQY
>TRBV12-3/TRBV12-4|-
ASTRQGGRTEAF
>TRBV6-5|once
ASSYRTNTEAF
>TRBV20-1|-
SGLAGAYEQY
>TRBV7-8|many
ASSLPLVNEQF
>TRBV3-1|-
ASSQDKDSGYEQY
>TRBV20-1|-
SALSRDTIY
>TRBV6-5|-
ASSYGGETQY
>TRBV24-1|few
ATSEGPGTEAF
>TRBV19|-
ASSINSESSYEQY
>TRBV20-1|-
SAKTPSTDTQY
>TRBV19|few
ASSIGRGLNTEAF
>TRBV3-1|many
ASSPPGLAGGETQY
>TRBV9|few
ASSAGTTSYEQY
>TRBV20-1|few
SAMGRRNEQF
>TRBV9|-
ASSLRVPETQY
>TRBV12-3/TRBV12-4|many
ASSLETGLAGGNEQF
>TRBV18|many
ASSPPSGERAEAF
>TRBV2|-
ATSEPRAEQF
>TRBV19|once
ASSNIHREETQF
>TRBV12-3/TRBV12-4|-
ASSSGQGVHEQY
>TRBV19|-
AGSMIGDTRYGEY
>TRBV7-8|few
ASSGDHTGELF
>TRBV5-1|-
ASSLVVLGAHEQY
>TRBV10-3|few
AISDSTSGQETQY
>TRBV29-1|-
SFMTGVETQY
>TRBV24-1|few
ATEGRDDTEAF
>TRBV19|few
ASSTLGQGQETQY
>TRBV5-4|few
ASSQKAGGTTDTQY
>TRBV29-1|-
SVRGPYEQY
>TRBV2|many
ASWTGSGANVLT
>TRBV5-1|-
ASSFGSGRRRETQY
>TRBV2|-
ASRATIVRAF
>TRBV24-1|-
ATADGALETQY
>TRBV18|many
ASSLNREVDTEAF
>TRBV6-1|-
ASRGLLKIAYGYT
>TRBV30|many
AWSSSGSYNEQF
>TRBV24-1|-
ATSSQEPTNYNEQF
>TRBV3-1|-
ASSFRQGRAYEQF
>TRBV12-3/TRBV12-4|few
ASTSGGVPYNEQF
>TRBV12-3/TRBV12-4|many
ASSSTGGEDTQY
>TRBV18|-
ASSPRDRYLYEQY